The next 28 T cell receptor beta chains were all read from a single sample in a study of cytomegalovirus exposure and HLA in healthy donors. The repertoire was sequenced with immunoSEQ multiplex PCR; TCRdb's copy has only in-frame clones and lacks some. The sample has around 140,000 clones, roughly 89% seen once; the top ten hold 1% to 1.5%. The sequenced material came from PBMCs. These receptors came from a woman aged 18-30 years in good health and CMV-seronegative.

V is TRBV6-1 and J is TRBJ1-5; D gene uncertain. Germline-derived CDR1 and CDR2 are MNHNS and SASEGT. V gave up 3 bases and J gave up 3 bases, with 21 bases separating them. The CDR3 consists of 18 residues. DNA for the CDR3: TGTGCCAGCAGTGACCCTGGGTGGAGGCGGCCGATCAATCAGCCCCAGCATTTT. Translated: CASSDPGWRRPINQPQHF.

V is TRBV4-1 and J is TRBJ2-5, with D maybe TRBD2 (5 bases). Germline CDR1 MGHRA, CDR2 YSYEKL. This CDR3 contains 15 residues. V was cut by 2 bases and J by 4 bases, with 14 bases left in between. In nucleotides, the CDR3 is TGCGCCAGCAGCCAAAGAGGGATAGTCCGAGAGACCCAGTACTTC. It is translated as CASSQRGIVRETQYF.

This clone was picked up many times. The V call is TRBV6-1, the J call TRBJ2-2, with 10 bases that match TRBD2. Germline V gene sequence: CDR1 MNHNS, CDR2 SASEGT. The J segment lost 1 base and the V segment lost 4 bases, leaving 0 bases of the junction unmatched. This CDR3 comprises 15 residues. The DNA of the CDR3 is TGTGCCAGCAGTGGACTAGCGGGGAACACCGGGGAGCTGTTTTTT. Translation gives CASSGLAGNTGELFF.

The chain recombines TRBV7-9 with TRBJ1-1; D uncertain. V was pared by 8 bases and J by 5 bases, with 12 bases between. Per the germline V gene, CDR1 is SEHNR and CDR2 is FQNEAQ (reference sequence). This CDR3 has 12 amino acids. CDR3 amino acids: CASLSLRTEAFF. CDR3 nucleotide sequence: TGTGCCAGCCTGTCCTTGAGGACTGAAGCTTTCTTT. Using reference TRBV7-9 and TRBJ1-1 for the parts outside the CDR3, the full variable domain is DTGVSQNPRHKITKRGQNVTFRCDPISEHNRLYWYRQTLGQGPEFLTYFQNEAQLEKSRLLSDRFSAERPKGSFSTLEIQRTEQGDSAMYLCASLSLRTEAFFGQGTRLTVV.

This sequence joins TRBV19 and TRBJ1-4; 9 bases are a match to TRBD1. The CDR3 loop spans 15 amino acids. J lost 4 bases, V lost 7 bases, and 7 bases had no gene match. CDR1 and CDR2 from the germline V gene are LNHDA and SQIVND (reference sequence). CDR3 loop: CASNPRTGDNEKLFF. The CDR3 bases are TGTGCCAGTAACCCCCGGACAGGGGATAATGAAAAACTGTTTTTT.

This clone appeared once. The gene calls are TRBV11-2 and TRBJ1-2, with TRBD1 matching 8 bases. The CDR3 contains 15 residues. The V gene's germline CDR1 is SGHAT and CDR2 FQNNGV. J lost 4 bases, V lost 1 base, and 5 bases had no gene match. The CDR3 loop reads CASSLVAGTGYGYTF. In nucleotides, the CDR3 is TGTGCCAGCAGCTTAGTAGCCGGGACAGGCTATGGCTACACCTTC.

DNA for the CDR3: TGTGCCAGCAGTGAATACTTTGGGGCTGACACTGAAGCTTTCTTT. Residues: CASSEYFGADTEAFF. This chain joins TRBV25-1 and TRBJ1-1; D perhaps matches TRBD1 (5 bases). Looked up from germline, CDR1 is MGHDK and CDR2 is SYGVNS. V was clipped by 0 bases and J by 3 bases, with 11 bases between them. The CDR3 is 15 amino acids.

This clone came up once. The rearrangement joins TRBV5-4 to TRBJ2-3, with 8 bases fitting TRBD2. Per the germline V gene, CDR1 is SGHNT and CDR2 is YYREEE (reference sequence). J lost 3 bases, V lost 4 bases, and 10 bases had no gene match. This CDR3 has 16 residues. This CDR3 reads CASSRGRGGVTDTQYF. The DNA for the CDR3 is TGTGCCAGCAGCAGAGGACGGGGGGGGGTTACAGATACGCAGTATTTT.

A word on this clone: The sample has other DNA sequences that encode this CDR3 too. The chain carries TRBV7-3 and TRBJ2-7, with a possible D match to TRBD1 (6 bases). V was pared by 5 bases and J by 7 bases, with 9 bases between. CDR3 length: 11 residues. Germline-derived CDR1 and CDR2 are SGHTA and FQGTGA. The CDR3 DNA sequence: TGTGCCAGCAGCCAAGGGGGAGAGCAGTACTTC. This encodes CASSQGGEQYF.

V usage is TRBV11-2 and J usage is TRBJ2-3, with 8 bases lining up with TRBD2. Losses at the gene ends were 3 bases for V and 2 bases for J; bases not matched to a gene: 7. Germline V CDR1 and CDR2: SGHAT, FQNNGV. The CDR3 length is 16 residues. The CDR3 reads CASSLRGDRTTDTQYF. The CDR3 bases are TGTGCCAGCAGCTTGCGGGGGGACCGCACCACAGATACGCAGTATTTT.

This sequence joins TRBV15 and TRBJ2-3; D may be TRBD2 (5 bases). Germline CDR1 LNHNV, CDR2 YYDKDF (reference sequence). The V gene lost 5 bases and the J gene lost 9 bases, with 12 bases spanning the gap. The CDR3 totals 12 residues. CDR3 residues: CATSQAAVTQYF. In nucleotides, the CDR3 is TGTGCCACCAGCCAAGCGGCGGTAACGCAGTATTTT. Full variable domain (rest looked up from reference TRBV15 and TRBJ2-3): DAMVIQNPRYQVTQFGKPVTLSCSQTLNHNVMYWYQQKSSQAPKLLFHYYDKDFNNEADTPDNFQSRRPNTSFCFLDIRSPGLGDTAMYLCATSQAAVTQYFGPGTRLTVL.

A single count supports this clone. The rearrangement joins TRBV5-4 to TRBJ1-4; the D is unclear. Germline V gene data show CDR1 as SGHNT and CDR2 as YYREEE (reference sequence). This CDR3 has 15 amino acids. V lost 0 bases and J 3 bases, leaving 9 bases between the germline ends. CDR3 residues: CASSLAGAANEKLFF. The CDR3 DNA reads TGTGCCAGCAGCTTGGCCGGAGCGGCTAATGAAAAACTGTTTTTT.

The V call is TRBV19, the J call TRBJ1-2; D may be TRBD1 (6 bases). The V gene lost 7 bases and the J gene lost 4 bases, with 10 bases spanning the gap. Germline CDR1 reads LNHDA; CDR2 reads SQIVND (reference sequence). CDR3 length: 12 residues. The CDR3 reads CASTSTGYGYTF. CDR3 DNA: TGTGCCAGTACCTCGACAGGCTATGGCTACACCTTC.

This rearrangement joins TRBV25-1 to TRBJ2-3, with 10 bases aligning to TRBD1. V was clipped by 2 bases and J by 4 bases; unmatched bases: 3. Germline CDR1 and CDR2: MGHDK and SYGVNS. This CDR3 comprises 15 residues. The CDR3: CASSEGDRGPDTQYF. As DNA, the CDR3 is TGTGCCAGCAGTGAAGGGGACAGGGGACCAGATACGCAGTATTTT.

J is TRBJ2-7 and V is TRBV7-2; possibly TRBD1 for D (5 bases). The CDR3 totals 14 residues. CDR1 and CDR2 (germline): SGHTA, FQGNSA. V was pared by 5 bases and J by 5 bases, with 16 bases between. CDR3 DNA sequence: TGTGCCAGCAGCCCGCGGTTTGGGGCGGACGAGCAGTACTTC. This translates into CASSPRFGADEQYF.

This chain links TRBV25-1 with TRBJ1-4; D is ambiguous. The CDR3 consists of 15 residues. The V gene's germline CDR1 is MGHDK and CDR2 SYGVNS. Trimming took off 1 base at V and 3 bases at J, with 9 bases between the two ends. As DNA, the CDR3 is TGTGCCAGCAGTGAATTTGCAGGCTCTAATGAAAAACTGTTTTTT. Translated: CASSEFAGSNEKLFF. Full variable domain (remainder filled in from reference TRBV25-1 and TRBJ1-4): EADIYQTPRYLVIGTGKKITLECSQTMGHDKMYWYQQDPGMELHLIHYSYGVNSTEKGDLSSESTVSRIRTEHFPLTLESARPSHTSQYLCASSEFAGSNEKLFFGSGTQLSVL.

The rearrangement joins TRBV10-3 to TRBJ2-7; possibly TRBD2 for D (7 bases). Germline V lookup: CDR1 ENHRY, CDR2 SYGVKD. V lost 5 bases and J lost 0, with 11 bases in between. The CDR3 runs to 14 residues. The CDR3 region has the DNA TGTGCCATCAGTCGGGGGGCAAGCTCCTACGAGCAGTACTTC. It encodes CAISRGASSYEQYF.

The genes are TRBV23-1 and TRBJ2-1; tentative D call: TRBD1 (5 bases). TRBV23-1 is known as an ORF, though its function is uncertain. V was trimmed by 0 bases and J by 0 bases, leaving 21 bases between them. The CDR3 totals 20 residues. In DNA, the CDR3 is TGCGCCAGCAGTCAATCCCGGCGGAAAGGGGCCTCAAGCTCCTACAATGAGCAGTTCTTC. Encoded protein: CASSQSRRKGASSSYNEQFF.

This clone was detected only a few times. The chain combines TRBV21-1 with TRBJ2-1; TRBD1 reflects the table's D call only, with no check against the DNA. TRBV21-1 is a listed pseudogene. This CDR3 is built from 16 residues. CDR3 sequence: CASSKAPGQVANEQFF. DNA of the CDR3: TGTGCCAGCAGCAAAGCTCCGGGACAGGTCGCGAATGAGCAGTTCTTC.

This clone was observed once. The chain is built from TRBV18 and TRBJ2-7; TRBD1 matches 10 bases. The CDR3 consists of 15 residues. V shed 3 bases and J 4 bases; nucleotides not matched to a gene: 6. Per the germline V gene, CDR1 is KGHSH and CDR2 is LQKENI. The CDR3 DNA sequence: TGTGCCAGCTCACCCCAGGGACAGGGGTCGTACGAGCAGTACTTC. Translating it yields CASSPQGQGSYEQYF.

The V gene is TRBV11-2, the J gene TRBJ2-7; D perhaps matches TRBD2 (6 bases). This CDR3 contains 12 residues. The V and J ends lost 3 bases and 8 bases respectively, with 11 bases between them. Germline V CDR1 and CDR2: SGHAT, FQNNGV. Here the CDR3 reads CASSFRRVQQYF. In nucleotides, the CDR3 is TGTGCCAGCAGCTTCAGGAGGGTTCAGCAGTACTTC.

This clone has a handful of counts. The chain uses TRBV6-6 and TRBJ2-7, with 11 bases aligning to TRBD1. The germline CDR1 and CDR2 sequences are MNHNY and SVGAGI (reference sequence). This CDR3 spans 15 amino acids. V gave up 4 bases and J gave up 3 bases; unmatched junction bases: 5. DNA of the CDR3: TGTGCCAGCAGTTCGGGACAGGGGGGAGGCTACGAGCAGTACTTC. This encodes CASSSGQGGGYEQYF.

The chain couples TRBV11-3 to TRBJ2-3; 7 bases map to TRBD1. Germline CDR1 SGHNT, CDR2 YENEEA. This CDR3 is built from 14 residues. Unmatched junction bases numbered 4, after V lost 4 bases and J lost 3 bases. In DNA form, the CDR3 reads TGTGCCAGCAGCTCGAGGGGGCGGACAGATACGCAGTATTTT. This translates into CASSSRGRTDTQYF.

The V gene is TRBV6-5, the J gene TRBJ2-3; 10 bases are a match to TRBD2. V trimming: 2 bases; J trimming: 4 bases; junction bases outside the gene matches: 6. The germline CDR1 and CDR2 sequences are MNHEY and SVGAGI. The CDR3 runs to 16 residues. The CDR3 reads CASSYLSGGAPDTQYF. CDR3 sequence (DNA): TGTGCCAGCAGTTACCTAAGCGGGGGGGCCCCAGATACGCAGTATTTT.

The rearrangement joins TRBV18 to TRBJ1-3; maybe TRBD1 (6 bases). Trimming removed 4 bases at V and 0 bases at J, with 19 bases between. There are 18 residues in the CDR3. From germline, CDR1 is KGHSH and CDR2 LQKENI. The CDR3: CASSLYIGDINSGNTIYF. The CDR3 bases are TGTGCCAGCTCACTTTATATAGGGGACATCAACTCTGGAAACACCATATATTTT.

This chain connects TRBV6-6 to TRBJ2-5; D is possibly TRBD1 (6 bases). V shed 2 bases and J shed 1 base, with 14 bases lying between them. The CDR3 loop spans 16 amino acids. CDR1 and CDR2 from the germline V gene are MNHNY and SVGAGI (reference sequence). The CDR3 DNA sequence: TGTGCCAGCAGTTACACCTGGACAGAATCCCAAGAGACCCAGTACTTC. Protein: CASSYTWTESQETQYF.

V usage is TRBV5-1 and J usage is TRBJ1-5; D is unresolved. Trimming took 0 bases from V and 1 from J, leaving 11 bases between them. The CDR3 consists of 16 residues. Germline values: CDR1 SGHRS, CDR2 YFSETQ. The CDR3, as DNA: TGCGCCAGCAGCTTGGACCCGGGAGGGAGCAATCAGCCCCAGCATTTT. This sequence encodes CASSLDPGGSNQPQHF.

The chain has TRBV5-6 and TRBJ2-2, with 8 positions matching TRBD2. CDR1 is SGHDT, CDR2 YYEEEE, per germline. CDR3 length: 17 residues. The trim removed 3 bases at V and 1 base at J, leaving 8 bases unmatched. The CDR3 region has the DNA TGTGCCAGCAGCTCCAGATGGCTAGCGGGGAACACCGGGGAGCTGTTTTTT. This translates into CASSSRWLAGNTGELFF.